This TCR beta chain was identified during a study of CD8+CD57+ T cells in acquired aplastic anemia (dated by TCRdb to the late 2010s). Context from the whole study: A mean of around 3 ug of DNA, ranging from roughly 0.18 to 30 ug, was extracted from sorted CD4+ and CD8+ cells. CD8+CD57+ expansion was defined as a frequency above the mean frequency observed in healthy subjects.

Flow cytometry had shown CD8+CD57+ cell expansion in the patients selected for sequencing. Severe acquired aplastic anemia was diagnosed in all patients according to International Study of Aplastic Anemia and Agranulocytosis and Camitta criteria. Patients had received no therapy at the time of blood sampling. In this study, sorted CD4+ and CD8+ T cells from the blood of healthy subjects and of severe aplastic anemia patients had their TCR repertoires deep-sequenced. In the USA, patient enrollment took place under clinicaltrials.gov protocols 00001620, 01623167, 00001397, 00071045, 00081523 and 00961064. Ficoll-Paque density gradient centrifugation was used to isolate peripheral blood mononuclear cells. Before DNA extraction, CD4+ and CD8+ T cells were sorted by FACS or by magnetic beads. TCR beta VDJ combination and CDR3 sequence profiling used genomic DNA as the template. TCR repertoire sequencing was run on an Illumina HiSeq 2000. On the authors' methods: TRBV/TRBJ rearrangement plots, CDR3 size and DJ length profiles, and Simpson's diversity index were used to evaluate the repertoires. The immunodominant clone was defined as the most abundant DNA sequence in deep sequencing data. CDR3 amino acid sequences were screened for sharing across subjects and were compared with published repertoires and the VDJdb database. Starting from the raw public reads, TCRdb applied fastp trimming at Q25, assembled clones with MiXCR and retained in-frame beta chains. Each entry merges the rows of one CDR3 protein and shows their most common DNA and genes. The V and J calls and clone size come from TCRdb's table, not from the authors' own analysis. Here the sample has hundreds of thousands of distinct CDR3 sequences; approximately 33% occur a single time. Less than 0.85% of the sample belongs to the ten largest clones.

In the germline V gene, CDR1 corresponds to SGHDN and CDR2 to FVKESK. CDR3 length: 13 amino acids, cysteine to phenylalanine. Only the CDR3 part of the read is kept: 39 bases, read in frame from the first base. The junction carries 8 bases between V and J, which are trimmed by 2 bases and 4 bases respectively. Paper-wide results and their limitations: Twenty-nine CD8+ CDR3 sequences were shared between patients and controls but appeared highly expressed in patients and within their immunodominant clones. CD8+ Simpson's diversity did not differ significantly between patients and healthy controls (P=0.060).

To note about this clonotype: The antigen it binds to is not known. No clone much larger than this one lies a single base away; base qualities are absent.

Sequenced material: sorted CD4+, CD8+, or CD8+CD57+ T cells (not recorded which) from PBMCs. The clonotype was recovered from a human donor with aplastic anemia. In this chain, TRBV14 is recombined with TRBJ1-1; matching of 6 bases hints at TRBD1 as the D gene. For the CDR3, the sequence is CASSQSRGTEAFF. The DNA is TGTGCCAGCAGCCAAAGCAGGGGCACTGAAGCTTTCTTT.